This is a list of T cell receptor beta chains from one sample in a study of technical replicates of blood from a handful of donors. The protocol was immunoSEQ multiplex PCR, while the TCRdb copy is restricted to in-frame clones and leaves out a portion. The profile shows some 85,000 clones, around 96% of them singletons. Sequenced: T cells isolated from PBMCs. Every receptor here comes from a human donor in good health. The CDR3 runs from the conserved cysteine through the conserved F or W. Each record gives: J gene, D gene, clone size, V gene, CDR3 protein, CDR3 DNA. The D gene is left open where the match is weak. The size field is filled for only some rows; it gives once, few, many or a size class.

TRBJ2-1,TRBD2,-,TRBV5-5,CASSWTSGRSNEQFF,TGTGCCAGCAGCTGGACTAGCGGGAGATCGAATGAGCAGTTCTTC
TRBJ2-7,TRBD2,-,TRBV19,CACGLAGDHEQYF,TGTGCCTGCGGACTAGCGGGAGATCACGAGCAGTACTTC
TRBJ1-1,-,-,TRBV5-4,CASSLFIDNRGCVNTEAFF,TGTGCCAGCAGCTTGTTCATCGACAACCGGGGTTGTGTGAACACTGAAGCTTTCTTT
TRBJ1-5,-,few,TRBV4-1,CASSQDGQGRNQPQHF,TGCGCCAGCAGCCAAGACGGGCAGGGGCGCAATCAGCCCCAGCATTTT
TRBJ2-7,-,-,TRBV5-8,CAVQGFEQYF,TGTGCCGTACAGGGTTTCGAGCAGTACTTC
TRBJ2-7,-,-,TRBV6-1,CASRAAYEQYF,TGTGCCAGCAGGGCAGCCTACGAGCAGTACTTC
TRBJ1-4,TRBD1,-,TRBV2,CASRGTGGQSNEKLFF,TGTGCCAGCAGGGGGACAGGGGGCCAATCTAATGAAAAACTGTTTTTT
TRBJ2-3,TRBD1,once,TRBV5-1,CASIPGQGRDTQYF,TGCGCCAGCATCCCCGGACAGGGAAGAGATACGCAGTATTTT
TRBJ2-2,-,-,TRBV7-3,CASSSSYNTGELFF,TGTGCCAGCAGCTCATCCTACAACACCGGGGAGCTGTTTTTT
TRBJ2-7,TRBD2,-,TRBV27,CASSLSSGSEQYF,TGTGCCAGCAGTTTGAGTAGCGGGAGCGAGCAGTACTTC
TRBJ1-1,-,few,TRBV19,CASRGTGSVAFF,TGTGCCAGTAGGGGAACAGGGTCTGTCGCTTTCTTT
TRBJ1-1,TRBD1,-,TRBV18,CASSPTELDRAINSDTEAFF,TGTGCCAGCTCACCAACCGAATTGGACAGGGCTATTAACAGTGACACTGAAGCTTTCTTT
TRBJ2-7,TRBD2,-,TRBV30,CAWRREGRIHGYEQYF,TGTGCCTGGAGGCGGGAGGGCCGGATCCATGGTTACGAGCAGTACTTC
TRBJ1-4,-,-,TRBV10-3,CATQGSANEKLFF,TGTGCCACTCAGGGATCCGCTAATGAAAAACTGTTTTTT
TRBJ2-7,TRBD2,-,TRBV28,CASSFGGSSYEQYF,TGTGCCAGCAGTTTTGGCGGGAGCTCCTACGAGCAGTACTTC
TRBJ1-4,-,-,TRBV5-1,CASSLSGDGNEKLFF,TGCGCCAGCAGCTTAAGCGGGGACGGAAATGAAAAACTGTTTTTT
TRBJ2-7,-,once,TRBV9,CASSVEGLPYEQYF,TGTGCCAGCAGCGTAGAGGGGCTCCCCTACGAGCAGTACTTC
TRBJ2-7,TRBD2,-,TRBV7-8,CASSLVAGRAHEQYF,TGTGCCAGCAGCTTAGTAGCCGGGAGGGCCCACGAGCAGTACTTC
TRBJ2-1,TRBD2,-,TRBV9,CASRAGPAYNEQFF,TGTGCCAGCAGAGCGGGACCGGCCTACAATGAGCAGTTCTTC
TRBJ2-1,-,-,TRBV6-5,CASSYQQTPYNEQFF,TGTGCCAGCAGTTACCAACAGACGCCCTACAATGAGCAGTTCTTC
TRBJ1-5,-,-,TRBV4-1,CASSQETTARNQPQHF,TGCGCCAGCAGCCAAGAGACAACCGCGCGCAATCAGCCCCAGCATTTT
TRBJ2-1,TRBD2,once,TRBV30,CAWSVAKLSGGYNEQFF,TGTGCCTGGAGTGTAGCTAAATTGAGCGGGGGATACAATGAGCAGTTCTTC
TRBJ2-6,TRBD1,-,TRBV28,CASTATWDRASGANVLTF,TGTGCCAGCACCGCTACCTGGGACAGGGCCTCTGGGGCCAACGTCCTGACTTTC
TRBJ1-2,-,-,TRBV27,CASSLSGSGGGTGYTF,TGTGCCAGCAGTTTATCAGGTTCGGGGGGAGGGACTGGCTACACCTTC
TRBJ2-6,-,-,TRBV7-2,CASSLLRSGANVLTF,TGTGCCAGCAGCCTACTACGCTCTGGGGCCAACGTCCTGACTTTC
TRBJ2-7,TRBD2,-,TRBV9,CASSSNVGTIYEQYF,TGTGCCAGCAGCTCCAACGTAGGGACTATTTACGAGCAGTACTTC
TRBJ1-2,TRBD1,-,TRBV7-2,CASSLLWEPIRQGFGGYTF,TGTGCCAGCAGCTTATTGTGGGAACCCATTAGACAGGGCTTCGGGGGCTACACCTTC
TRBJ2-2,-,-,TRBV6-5,CASTRAGADTGELFF,TGTGCCAGCACAAGGGCAGGAGCGGACACCGGGGAGCTGTTTTTT
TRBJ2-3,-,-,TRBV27,CASSSADTQYF,TGTGCCAGCAGTTCGGCAGATACGCAGTATTTT
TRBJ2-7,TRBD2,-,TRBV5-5,CASLSSGDYEQYF,TGTGCCAGCCTTTCTAGCGGGGACTACGAGCAGTACTTC
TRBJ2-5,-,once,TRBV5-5,CASSLVGIQETQYF,TGTGCCAGCAGCTTGGTCGGGATCCAAGAGACCCAGTACTTC
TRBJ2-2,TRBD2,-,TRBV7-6,CASSSEGTSNTGELFF,TGTGCCAGCAGCTCCGAGGGGACTAGTAACACCGGGGAGCTGTTTTTT
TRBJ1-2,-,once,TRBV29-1,CSVRDSRLYGYTF,TGCAGCGTCAGGGACTCCCGACTCTATGGCTACACCTTC
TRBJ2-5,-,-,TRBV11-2,CASSFRQVEETQYF,TGTGCCAGCAGCTTCCGACAGGTCGAAGAGACCCAGTACTTC
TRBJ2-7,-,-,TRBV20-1,CSAPDNYEQYF,TGCAGTGCTCCGGACAACTACGAGCAGTACTTC
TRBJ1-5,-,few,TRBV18,CASSPSIDQPQHF,TGTGCCAGCTCACCTTCTATCGATCAGCCCCAGCATTTT